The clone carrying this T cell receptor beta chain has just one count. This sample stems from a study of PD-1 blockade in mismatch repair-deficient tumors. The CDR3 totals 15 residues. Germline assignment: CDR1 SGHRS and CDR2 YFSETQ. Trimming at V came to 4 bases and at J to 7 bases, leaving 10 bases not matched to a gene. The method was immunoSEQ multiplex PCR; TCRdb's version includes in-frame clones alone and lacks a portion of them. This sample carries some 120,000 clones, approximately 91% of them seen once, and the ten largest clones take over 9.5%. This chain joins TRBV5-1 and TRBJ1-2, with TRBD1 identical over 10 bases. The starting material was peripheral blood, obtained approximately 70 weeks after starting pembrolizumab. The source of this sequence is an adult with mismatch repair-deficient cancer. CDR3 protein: CASSDPGQGWAGYTF. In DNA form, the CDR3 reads TGCGCCAGCAGCGATCCGGGACAGGGGTGGGCTGGCTACACCTTC. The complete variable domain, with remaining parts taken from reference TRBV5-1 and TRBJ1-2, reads KAGVTQTPRYLIKTRGQQVTLSCSPISGHRSVSWYQQTPGQGLQFLFEYFSETQRNKGNFPGRFSGRQFSNSRSEMNVSTLELGDSALYLCASSDPGQGWAGYTFGSGTRLTVV.